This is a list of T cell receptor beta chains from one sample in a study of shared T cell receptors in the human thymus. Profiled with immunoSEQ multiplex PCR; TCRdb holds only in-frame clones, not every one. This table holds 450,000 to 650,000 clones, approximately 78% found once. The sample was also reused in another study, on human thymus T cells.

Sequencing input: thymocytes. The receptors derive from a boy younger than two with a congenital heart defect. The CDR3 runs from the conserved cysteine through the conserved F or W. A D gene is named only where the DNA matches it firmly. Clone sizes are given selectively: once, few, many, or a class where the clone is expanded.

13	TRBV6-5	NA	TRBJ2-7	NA	CASSYRQLYEQYF	TGCGCCAGCAGCTACAGACAGCTTTACGAGCAGTACTTC
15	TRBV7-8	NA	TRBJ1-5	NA	CASSLDGAGTQPQHF	TGTGCCAGCAGCTTAGATGGGGCAGGAACTCAGCCCCAGCATTTT
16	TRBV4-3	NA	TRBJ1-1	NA	CASSQDVGLMNTEAFF	TGCGCCAGCAGCCAAGATGTCGGACTGATGAACACTGAAGCTTTCTTT
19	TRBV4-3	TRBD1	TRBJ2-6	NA	CASSQLTGTGLSGANVLTF	TGCGCCAGCAGCCAACTTACAGGGACAGGTCTCTCTGGGGCCAACGTCCTGACTTTC
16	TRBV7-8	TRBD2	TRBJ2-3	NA	CASSLVGGPGTDTQYF	TGTGCCAGCAGCTTAGTGGGAGGGCCTGGGACAGATACGCAGTATTTT
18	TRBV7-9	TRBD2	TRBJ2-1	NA	CASSLGLRGRSSYNEQFF	TGTGCCAGCAGCTTAGGTCTCCGCGGGAGGAGCTCCTACAATGAGCAGTTCTTC
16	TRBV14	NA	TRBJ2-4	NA	CASSPRDYLAKNIQYF	TGTGCCAGCAGCCCCCGCGACTACCTAGCCAAAAACATTCAGTACTTC
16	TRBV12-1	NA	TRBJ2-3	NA	CASPMARGSPPDTQYF	TGTGCCAGCCCTATGGCGCGGGGCTCGCCTCCGGATACGCAGTATTTT
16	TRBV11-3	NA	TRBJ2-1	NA	CASSLGDSPTYNEQFF	TGTGCCAGCAGCTTGGGAGACTCGCCGACCTACAATGAGCAGTTCTTC
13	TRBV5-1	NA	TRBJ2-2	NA	CASRRTASGELFF	TGCGCCAGCAGGCGGACAGCGTCCGGGGAGCTGTTTTTT
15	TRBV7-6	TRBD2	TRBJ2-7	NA	CASSPSGRANYEQYF	TGTGCCAGCAGCCCTAGCGGGAGAGCAAACTACGAGCAGTACTTC
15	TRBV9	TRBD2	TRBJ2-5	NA	CASSAEGTTQETQYF	TGTGCCAGCAGCGCCGAAGGGACTACCCAAGAGACCCAGTACTTC
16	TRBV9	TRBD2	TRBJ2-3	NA	CASSFLVAGTGDTQYF	TGTGCCAGCAGCTTCCTGGTAGCGGGAACAGGGGATACGCAGTATTTT
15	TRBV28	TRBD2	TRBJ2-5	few	CASSCPRDYQETQYF	TGTGCCAGCAGTTGCCCCCGGGACTATCAAGAGACCCAGTACTTC
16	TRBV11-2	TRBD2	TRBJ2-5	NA	CASSLWRESRTETQYF	TGTGCCAGCAGCTTATGGCGGGAGAGTCGGACAGAGACCCAGTACTTC
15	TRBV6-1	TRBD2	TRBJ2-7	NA	CASSLTSGSSYEQYF	TGTGCCAGCAGCCTTACTAGCGGGAGCTCCTACGAGCAGTACTTC
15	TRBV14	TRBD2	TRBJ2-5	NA	CASSQTSGPQETQYF	TGTGCCAGCAGCCAGACTAGCGGTCCCCAAGAGACCCAGTACTTC
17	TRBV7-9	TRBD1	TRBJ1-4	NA	CASSLAGTGATNEKLFF	TGTGCCAGCAGCTTGGCCGGGACAGGTGCAACTAATGAAAAACTGTTTTTT
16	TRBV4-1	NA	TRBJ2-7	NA	CASSQGTSGSSYEQYF	TGCGCCAGCAGCCAAGGTACGAGCGGAAGCTCCTACGAGCAGTACTTC
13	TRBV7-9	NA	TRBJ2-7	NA	CASSPTDSYEQYF	TGTGCCAGCAGCCCTACCGACAGTTACGAGCAGTACTTC
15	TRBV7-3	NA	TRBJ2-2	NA	CASTLGGKGSGELFF	TGTGCCAGCACCCTTGGCGGGAAGGGGTCCGGGGAGCTGTTTTTT
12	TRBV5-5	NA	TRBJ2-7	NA	CASRLRGNEQYF	TGTGCCAGCAGGCTAAGAGGGAACGAGCAGTACTTC
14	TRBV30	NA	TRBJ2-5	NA	CAWSRLHSKETQYF	TGTGCCTGGAGTCGACTCCATTCGAAAGAGACCCAGTACTTC
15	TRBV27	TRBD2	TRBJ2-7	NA	CASSSSGINLHEQYF	TGTGCCAGCAGTTCTAGCGGAATAAACCTCCACGAGCAGTACTTC
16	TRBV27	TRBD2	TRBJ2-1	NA	CASSHLAAPSYNEQFF	TGTGCCAGCAGCCACCTAGCGGCCCCCTCCTACAATGAGCAGTTCTTC
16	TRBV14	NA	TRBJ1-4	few	CASSPWGPRPNEKLFF	TGTGCCAGCAGCCCATGGGGGCCTCGCCCTAATGAAAAACTGTTTTTT
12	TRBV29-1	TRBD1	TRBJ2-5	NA	CSADRGKETQYF	TGCAGCGCCGACAGGGGAAAAGAGACCCAGTACTTC
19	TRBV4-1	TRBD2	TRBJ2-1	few	CASSQQRLAGGPSYNEQFF	TGCGCCAGCAGCCAACAGAGACTAGCGGGAGGGCCGTCCTACAATGAGCAGTTCTTC
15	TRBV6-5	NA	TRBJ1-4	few	CASGPTGERWQKLFF	TGTGCCAGCGGCCCCACCGGGGAGAGGTGGCAAAAACTGTTTTTT
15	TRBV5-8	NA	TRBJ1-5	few	CASTSRGIHNQPQHF	TGTGCCAGCACAAGCAGGGGCATCCACAATCAGCCCCAGCATTTT
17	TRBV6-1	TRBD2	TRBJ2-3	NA	CASSGGTSVKGTDTQYF	TGTGCCAGCAGTGGAGGGACTAGCGTGAAGGGCACAGATACGCAGTATTTT
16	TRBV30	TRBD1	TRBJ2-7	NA	CAWGTRDRPLAYEQYF	TGTGCCTGGGGTACTAGGGACAGGCCCCTAGCCTACGAGCAGTACTTC
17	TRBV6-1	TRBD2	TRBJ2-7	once	CASSERRRLAGSHEQYF	TGTGCCAGCAGTGAAAGGAGGAGACTAGCGGGATCACACGAGCAGTACTTC
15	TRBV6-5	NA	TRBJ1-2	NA	CASSYTRSPNYGYTF	TGTGCCAGCAGTTACACCCGGAGCCCTAACTATGGCTACACCTTC
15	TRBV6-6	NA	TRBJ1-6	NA	CASSTGGRVNSPLHF	TGTGCCAGCAGTACAGGTGGCAGGGTTAATTCACCCCTCCACTTT
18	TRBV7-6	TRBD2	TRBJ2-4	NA	CASSLAPLAGGSKNIQYF	TGTGCCAGCAGCTTAGCCCCTCTAGCGGGCGGATCCAAAAACATTCAGTACTTC
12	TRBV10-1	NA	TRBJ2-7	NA	CASSMTLYEQYF	TGCGCCAGCAGTATGACACTCTACGAGCAGTACTTC
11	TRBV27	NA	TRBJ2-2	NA	CASRAPGELFF	TGTGCCAGCAGGGCCCCCGGGGAGCTGTTTTTT
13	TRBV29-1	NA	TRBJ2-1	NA	CSVEVVNGNEQFF	TGCAGCGTTGAAGTTGTTAACGGCAATGAGCAGTTCTTC
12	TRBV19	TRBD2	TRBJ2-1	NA	CASAGRLNEQFF	TGTGCGTCAGCGGGGCGGCTCAATGAGCAGTTCTTC
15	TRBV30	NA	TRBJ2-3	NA	CAWSFGGTSTDTQYF	TGTGCCTGGAGTTTCGGGGGTACTAGCACAGATACGCAGTATTTT
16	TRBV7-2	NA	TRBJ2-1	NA	CASSPRLDRTQCLQFF	TGTGCCAGCAGCCCCAGACTAGATCGGACCCAATGTTTGCAGTTCTTC